The 18 T cell receptor beta chains in this list originate from one sample, sequenced in a study of T cell responses to AZD1222 COVID-19 vaccine. Data came from immunoSEQ multiplex PCR; TCRdb stores just in-frame clones and leaves some out. The table includes roughly 130,000 clones, about 85% detected once. Sequences were derived from peripheral blood, sampled on day 0 of AZD1222 vaccination. The receptors derive from an adult in good health.

The chain combines TRBV4-1 with TRBJ1-1; D unresolved. The V end lost 0 bases, the J end lost 1 base, and 6 bases lay between the germline ends. CDR1 is MGHRA, CDR2 YSYEKL, per germline. The CDR3 is 14 residues long. In nucleotides, the CDR3 is TGCGCCAGCAGCCAAGAATCATGGAACACTGAAGCTTTCTTT. It specifies CASSQESWNTEAFF.

The chain joins TRBV7-9 to TRBJ1-4; TRBD1 agrees at 10 bases. From germline, CDR1 is SEHNR and CDR2 FQNEAQ (reference sequence). The CDR3 totals 15 residues. V lost 3 bases, J lost 8 bases, and 6 bases stayed unmatched. CDR3 nucleotides: TGTGCCAGCAGCTTCGGGGACAGGGGTTGGGAAAAACTGTTTTTT. Its protein is CASSFGDRGWEKLFF.

This chain joins TRBV24-1 and TRBJ2-7; no clear D gene. With 3 bases removed from V and 1 base from J, the gap between germline ends came to 6 bases. This CDR3 comprises 13 residues. The germline gives CDR1 KGHDR, CDR2 SFDVKD. CDR3 loop: CATSDPVSYEQYF. The CDR3 region has the DNA TGTGCCACCAGTGATCCAGTTTCCTACGAGCAGTACTTC.

Written as DNA, the CDR3 is TGTGCCAGCAACTCCCCCTGGACTAGCGGGGCCGGAGATACGCAGTATTTT. The encoded protein is CASNSPWTSGAGDTQYF. J is TRBJ2-3 and V is TRBV7-2; 12 nucleotides match TRBD2. Germline-derived CDR1 and CDR2 are SGHTA and FQGNSA. The J segment lost 5 bases and the V segment lost 7 bases, leaving 13 bases of the junction unmatched. The CDR3 covers 17 residues. Looking up the rest from reference TRBV7-2 and TRBJ2-3 gives the full variable domain: GAGVSQSPSNKVTEKGKDVELRCDPISGHTALYWYRQSLGQGLEFLIYFQGNSAPDKSGLPSDRFSAERTGGSVSTLTIQRTQQEDSAVYLCASNSPWTSGAGDTQYFGPGTRLTVL.

Only a few counts were recorded for this clone. The chain uses TRBV3-1 (or the pseudogene TRBV3-2) and TRBJ1-5; D unclear. The CDR3 has 14 residues. V was cut by 3 bases and J by 7 bases, with 13 bases left in between. Germline V CDR1 and CDR2: LGHDT, YNNKEL (reference sequence). The CDR3 here is CASSQTGNEQPQHF. The CDR3 DNA sequence: TGTGCCAGCAGCCAGACGGGGAACGAGCAGCCCCAGCATTTT.

This clone came up once. The genes are TRBV30 and TRBJ2-7; 8 nucleotides line up with TRBD2. CDR1 is GTSNPN, CDR2 SVGIG, per germline (reference sequence). J gave up 5 bases and V 0 bases, and 6 bases lay outside the gene matches. This CDR3 is built from 14 residues. CDR3 in amino acids: CAWSVGTRSNEQYF. In nucleotides, the CDR3 is TGTGCCTGGAGTGTAGGGACTAGGTCGAACGAGCAGTACTTC.

The genes are TRBV5-1 and TRBJ2-5, with 11 bases lining up with TRBD1. The junction had 9 bases not matched to a gene; V was cut back by 0 bases and J by 5 bases. Germline V lookup: CDR1 SGHRS, CDR2 YFSETQ. The CDR3 has 17 residues. The CDR3 reads CASSLGTGTGGLETQYF. The CDR3 DNA follows: TGCGCCAGCAGCTTGGGGACGGGGACAGGGGGATTGGAGACCCAGTACTTC.

CDR3 bases: TGTGCCAGCAGCGTGGGACAGGGGGAATACGAGCAGTACTTC. It encodes CASSVGQGEYEQYF. The rearrangement uses TRBV9 and TRBJ2-7; 11 nucleotides align to TRBD1. This CDR3 has 14 residues. With V trimmed by 2 bases and J by 4 bases, 2 bases remained unmatched. Per the germline V gene, CDR1 is SGDLS and CDR2 is YYNGEE. The full variable domain, rest sourced from reference TRBV9 and TRBJ2-7, is DSGVTQTPKHLITATGQRVTLRCSPRSGDLSVYWYQQSLDQGLQFLIQYYNGEERAKGNILERFSAQQFPDLHSELNLSSLELGDSALYFCASSVGQGEYEQYFGPGTRLTVT.

This clone is a singleton in its sample. The genes are TRBV18 and TRBJ1-6, with D unresolved. CDR1 is KGHSH and CDR2 is LQKENI in the germline V gene. Trimming left V 0 bases short and J 4 bases short, with 10 bases between. This CDR3 spans 16 amino acids. In DNA form, the CDR3 reads TGTGCCAGCTCACCACCCAACACAGCTTATAATTCACCCCTCCACTTT. Its translation is CASSPPNTAYNSPLHF.

CDR3 amino acids: CASSVPRGEQFF. The CDR3 nucleotides are TGTGCCAGCAGTGTCCCCCGGGGGGAGCAGTTCTTC. This chain connects TRBV6-2 or TRBV6-3 to TRBJ2-1; D possibly corresponds to TRBD2 (6 bases). The CDR3 consists of 12 residues. Trimming left V 5 bases short and J 10 bases short, with 12 bases between. CDR1 is MNHEY and CDR2 is SVGEGT in the germline V gene.

The chain couples TRBV2 to TRBJ1-5; D remains ambiguous. V dropped 6 bases and J dropped 5 bases, with 5 bases sitting between them. In germline, CDR1 is SNHLY, CDR2 FYNNEI. The CDR3 extends over 11 amino acids. The CDR3 DNA follows: TGTGCCAGCAGGAGGGATCAGCCCCAGCATTTT. Translation gives CASRRDQPQHF.

This clone was found once. This sequence joins TRBV14 and TRBJ2-7; 9 bases line up with TRBD1. The CDR3 is 16 amino acids. After removal of 2 bases from V and 3 bases from J, the junction contained 8 bases not matched to a gene. Germline CDR1 reads SGHDN; CDR2 reads FVKESK. The CDR3 region has the DNA TGTGCCAGCAGCCAAACGCCGGGACAGGGTGGCTACGAGCAGTACTTC. Protein product: CASSQTPGQGGYEQYF.

The chain combines TRBV30 with TRBJ2-6; 9 bases map to TRBD1. V lost 2 bases to trimming and J lost 0 bases; unmatched junction nucleotides: 5. In germline, CDR1 is GTSNPN, CDR2 SVGIG (reference sequence). There are 17 residues in the CDR3. CDR3 in amino acids: CAWSRGTGYSGANVLTF. CDR3 coding DNA: TGTGCCTGGAGTAGGGGGACAGGGTACTCTGGGGCCAACGTCCTGACTTTC.

V usage is TRBV28 and J usage is TRBJ1-1; D is undetermined. The CDR3 consists of 15 residues. The germline V gene has CDR1 MDHEN and CDR2 SYDVKM. Trimming left V 4 bases short and J 5 bases short, with 17 bases between. CDR3 coding DNA: TGTGCCAGCAGTTCCGCGAGGGCCCGAAAAACTGAAGCTTTCTTT. Translating it yields CASSSARARKTEAFF.

The chain has TRBV6-5 and TRBJ1-5; tentative D call: TRBD1 (5 bases). Germline assignment: CDR1 MNHEY and CDR2 SVGAGI. The CDR3 extends over 15 amino acids. With 10 bases removed from V and 1 base from J, the gap between germline ends came to 17 bases. The CDR3 protein is CATTRGRVSNQPQHF. The CDR3 DNA follows: TGTGCCACTACGAGAGGCAGGGTGAGCAATCAGCCCCAGCATTTT.

The rearrangement joins TRBV19 to TRBJ1-1; D is ambiguous. This CDR3 region has 14 residues. The V gene lost 2 bases and the J gene lost 1 base, with 8 bases spanning the gap. Germline V lookup: CDR1 LNHDA, CDR2 SQIVND (reference sequence). The CDR3, as DNA: TGTGCCAGTAGTATACGACGGGAGAACACTGAAGCTTTCTTT. Translating it yields CASSIRRENTEAFF.

The rearrangement links TRBV4-1 to TRBJ1-5; TRBD1 agrees at 7 bases. With 3 bases clipped from V and 6 bases from J, the junction kept 14 bases outside the gene matches. Germline V lookup: CDR1 MGHRA, CDR2 YSYEKL. CDR3 length: 17 amino acids. The CDR3: CASSQTPTGSIGQPQHF. Written as DNA, the CDR3 is TGCGCCAGCAGCCAGACTCCGACAGGGTCAATTGGTCAGCCCCAGCATTTT.

This clone showed up just a few times. The chain combines TRBV3-1 (or the pseudogene TRBV3-2) with TRBJ1-4; D ambiguous. The ends were cut back, 4 bases at V and 3 bases at J, with 12 bases in the middle. Germline values: CDR1 LGHDT, CDR2 YNNKEL (reference sequence). CDR3 length: 15 residues. The DNA of the CDR3 is TGTGCCAGCAGCCCCCCGGGAACAGCTAATGAAAAACTGTTTTTT. It yields the protein CASSPPGTANEKLFF.